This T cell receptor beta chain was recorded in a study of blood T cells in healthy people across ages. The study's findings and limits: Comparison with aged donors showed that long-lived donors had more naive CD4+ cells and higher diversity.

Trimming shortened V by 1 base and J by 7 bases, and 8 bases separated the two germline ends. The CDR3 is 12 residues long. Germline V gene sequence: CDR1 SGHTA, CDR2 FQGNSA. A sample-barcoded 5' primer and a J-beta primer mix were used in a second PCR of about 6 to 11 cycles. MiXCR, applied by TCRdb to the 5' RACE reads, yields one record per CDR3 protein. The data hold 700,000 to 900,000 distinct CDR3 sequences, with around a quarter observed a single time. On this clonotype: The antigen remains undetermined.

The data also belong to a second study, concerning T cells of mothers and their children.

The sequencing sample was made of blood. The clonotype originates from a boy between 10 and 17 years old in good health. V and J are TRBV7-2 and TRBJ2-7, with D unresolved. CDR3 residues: CASSLVRREQYF. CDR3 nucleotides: TGTGCCAGCAGCTTAGTGCGTCGGGAGCAGTACTTC.